This T cell receptor (beta chain) derives from a study of regulatory T cells. Study-level results: In CD3G-deficient patients, conventional CD4+ T cells were enriched for hydrophobic CDR3 residues at positions 6 and 7. Skewed V and J usage and few unique V-J pairs marked patient repertoires, most in Tregs.

CDR1 and CDR2 from the germline V gene are MDHEN and SYDVKM. The CDR3 loop spans 15 amino acids. The J segment lost 8 bases and the V segment lost 6 bases, leaving 13 bases of the junction unmatched. Primers: 52 TRBV forward and 13 TRBJ reverse. Assay: immunoSEQ multiplex PCR; the TCRdb copy retains only in-frame clones and omits some. The sample has around 17,000 clones; around 80% are singletons. On this clone: Its target is unknown. The sample carries other DNA sequences with the same CDR3.

This receptor was identified in a person aged 25 to 40 with CD3G deficiency. The chain employs TRBV28 and TRBJ1-2; TRBD1 matches at 9 bases. Sequenced input: conventional CD4+ T cells sorted from blood. DNA of the CDR3: TGTGCCAGCAGCAGTACAGGGGGCGCGGGTGGGGGCTACACCTTC. Translated: CASSSTGGAGGGYTF.